This TCR beta chain was identified during a study of vaccination and CD4 T cells after COVID-19. The overall study: Overlapping spike peptides from SARS-CoV-2, HCoV-NL63, HCoV-OC43 and HCoV-229E served to stimulate the cells.

Once obtained from cultured CD4+ T cells, the DNA was sequenced using the Oncomine TCR Beta short-read assay. In this case, cultured CD4+ T cells provided the extracted genomic DNA. TCRdb re-analysed the PCR reads in MiXCR, keeping a single row per CDR3 protein. The sample carries 14,000 or so distinct CDR3 sequences, roughly 31% recorded once. As to treatment: approximately 9-day PBMC culture with coronavirus spike peptide pools or control peptides (ViraFEST assay). Per-well cultures of some 2.2 million PBMCs received around 9.9 IU/ml IL-2 and about 9.1 ug/ml peptide pools. Negative selection enriched CD4+ T cells from cultures at about 10 days. This clonotype has a handful of counts. The antigen is undetermined. The CDR3 is 15 residues long. V was shortened by 2 bases and J by 0 bases, with 10 bases between the two germline ends. Germline loops: CDR1 SGHVS, CDR2 FNYEAQ.

The specimen was cultured CD4+ T cells from blood. The J gene is TRBJ1-1, the V gene TRBV7-6; D is undetermined. The receptor was isolated from a human donor with COVID-19. The CDR3 DNA reads TGTGCCAGCAGCTTACTCGGCAGCCTGAACACTGAAGCTTTCTTT. It specifies CASSLLGSLNTEAFF.